Presented here are 3 T cell receptor beta chains from one specimen sequenced in a study of T-cell reconstitution after alpha-beta-depleted transplantation in children. During its preparation, the TCRbeta library received unique molecular identifiers. One entry per CDR3 protein results from TCRdb running MiXCR on the PCR reads. Of roughly 310,000 distinct CDR3 sequences listed, approximately 20% are singletons. The specimen comprised PBMCs, mostly from graft donor cells, sampled 180 days after TCRalphabeta/CD19-depleted stem cell transplant. These TCRs come from a male patient younger than 18 who had a stem cell transplant for acute lymphoblastic leukemia, so the T cells may come from the graft donor.

This clonotype has more than one count but fewer than ten. This chain connects TRBV21-1 to TRBJ2-4; no DNA check was done on the table's D call, TRBD1. TRBV21-1 corresponds to a pseudogene. The CDR3 sequence is 12 residues long. The CDR3 loop is CASKGTGSIQYF. The CDR3 DNA sequence: TGTGCCAGCAAGGGGACAGGGAGCATTCAGTACTTC.

The J gene is TRBJ2-7, the V gene TRBV7-4; possible D gene TRBD1, 5 bases. The V and J ends lost 0 bases and 2 bases respectively, with 11 bases between them. The CDR3 runs to 15 residues. Germline V gene lookup returns CDR1 SGHVT and CDR2 SQSDAQ. This chain's CDR3 is CASSLAGKGAYEQYF. The CDR3 coding sequence is TGTGCCAGCAGCTTAGCAGGGAAAGGGGCCTACGAGCAGTACTTC.

This clonotype has ten or more counts. The gene calls are TRBV4-1 and TRBJ1-4, with D possibly being TRBD1 (5 bases). Germline V gene sequence: CDR1 MGHRA, CDR2 YSYEKL. This CDR3 comprises 15 residues. V lost 3 bases, J lost 8 bases, and 16 bases lay in between. CDR3 DNA sequence: TGCGCCAGCAGCCACCCCGGGCAGGGCCGGGAAAAACTGTTTTTT. Translated: CASSHPGQGREKLFF.